The 28 T cell receptor beta chains given below trace back to one sample, sequenced in a study of T cells expressing NK-cell markers (dated by TCRdb to the early 2020s). Receptors were amplified or captured by 5' RACE. The data were produced on an Illumina HiSeq 2000. After reprocessing by TCRdb, each CDR3 protein sequence is one entry, and no DNA is given. This specimen's table enumerates about 160,000 distinct CDR3 sequences. About 18% of the sample goes to the ten largest clones. What was sequenced was blood T cells: a sorted CD56 or NKG2C T cell subset, CD4+ or CD8+ T cells, or bulk PBMC T cells (not recorded which). The source of these receptors is a woman between 18 and 69 years old in good health.

The chain couples TRBV3-1 to TRBJ2-7; TCRdb indicates TRBD2, and absent DNA this call remains unverified. The CDR3 totals 15 residues. The germline V gene encodes CDR1 LGHDT and CDR2 YNNKEL (reference sequence). This chain's CDR3 is CASSQVWTEAYEQYF.

The chain joins TRBV18 to TRBJ2-2; the D gene TCRdb calls, TRBD1, cannot be checked with no DNA. This CDR3 spans 15 amino acids. Germline CDR1 and CDR2: KGHSH and LQKENI. The CDR3 protein is CASSRRPGETGELFF.

The chain couples TRBV3-1 to TRBJ1-3. CDR1 and CDR2 (germline): LGHDT, YNNKEL (reference sequence). The CDR3 is 14 residues long. CDR3 sequence: CASSPAWGRNTIYF.

CDR3 residues: CASSLGGLDNEQFF. The chain carries TRBV5-1 and TRBJ2-1. Looked up from germline, CDR1 is SGHRS and CDR2 is YFSETQ. The length of the CDR3 is 14 residues. The whole variable domain, remainder taken from reference TRBV5-1 and TRBJ2-1, is KAGVTQTPRYLIKTRGQQVTLSCSPISGHRSVSWYQQTPGQGLQFLFEYFSETQRNKGNFPGRFSGRQFSNSRSEMNVSTLELGDSALYLCASSLGGLDNEQFFGPGTRLTVL.

The chain links TRBV3-1 to TRBJ2-7; the TCRdb D gene call, TRBD2, has no DNA to confirm it. The CDR3 consists of 16 residues. Germline CDR1 is LGHDT and CDR2 is YNNKEL (reference sequence). CDR3 region: CASSQGTSGRLYEQYF.

V and J are TRBV4-2 and TRBJ2-5; the D call of TRBD1 rests on TCRdb alone, since no DNA is present to check it. Germline CDR1 reads LGHNA; CDR2 reads YNFKEQ. There are 15 residues in the CDR3. CDR3 loop: CASSQGGRPEETQYF.

This sequence joins TRBV27 and TRBJ2-7; without DNA, the TCRdb call of TRBD2 cannot be checked. Germline loops: CDR1 MNHEY, CDR2 SMNVEV (reference sequence). The CDR3 consists of 14 residues. CDR3: CASSFLAGGDEQYF.

The chain is built from TRBV7-9 and TRBJ2-3; TCRdb's D call, TRBD1, is unchecked because there is no DNA. CDR1 is SEHNR and CDR2 is FQNEAQ in the germline V gene (reference sequence). The CDR3 contains 15 residues. CDR3: CASSVGDSFTDTQYF.

The V call is TRBV6-1, the J call TRBJ1-1; TCRdb outputs TRBD1, but without DNA this stays unchecked. Germline values: CDR1 MNHNS, CDR2 SASEGT. There are 14 residues in the CDR3. CDR3 residues: CASSGRTGGDEAFF.

The rearrangement joins TRBV5-1 to TRBJ1-2; lacking DNA, the TRBD1 call made by TCRdb goes unchecked. The CDR3 extends over 15 amino acids. Germline V gene lookup returns CDR1 SGHRS and CDR2 YFSETQ. The CDR3 is CASSGRGAQDYGYTF.

The genes are TRBV5-5 and TRBJ2-6; TCRdb proposes TRBD2, but this gene call is untestable without DNA. The CDR3 consists of 18 residues. The germline V gene has CDR1 SGHKS and CDR2 YYEKEE (reference sequence). CDR3: CASSLRSGGASGANVLTF. The full variable domain, with the rest looked up from reference TRBV5-5 and TRBJ2-6, is DAGVTQSPTHLIKTRGQQVTLRCSPISGHKSVSWYQQVLGQGPQFIFQYYEKEERGRGNFPDRFSARQFPNYSSELNVNALLLGDSALYLCASSLRSGGASGANVLTFGAGSRLTVL.

The chain uses TRBV7-3 and TRBJ1-1. The CDR3 covers 13 residues. Germline CDR1 and CDR2: SGHTA and FQGTGA. The CDR3 sequence is CASSSKTNTEAFF.

The chain links TRBV6-1 to TRBJ2-4; TCRdb lists TRBD1, though no DNA is available to test this call. The CDR3 is made up of 16 amino acids. CDR1 is MNHNS and CDR2 is SASEGT in the germline V gene. CDR3 sequence reads: CASRPRGQHAQNIQYF.

The chain joins TRBV4-1 to TRBJ2-2. The CDR3 totals 15 residues. CDR1 is MGHRA, CDR2 YSYEKL, per germline. The CDR3 sequence: CASSQGRSNTGELFF.

The V and J genes are TRBV21-1 and TRBJ2-2; TCRdb calls TRBD2, which cannot be checked without DNA. TRBV21-1 is a known pseudogene. This CDR3 has 17 residues. The CDR3 region is CASSNYSGTSIPGELFF.

V is TRBV5-1 and J is TRBJ1-2; the D call from TCRdb, TRBD1, cannot be confirmed without DNA. The germline V gene has CDR1 SGHRS and CDR2 YFSETQ. CDR3 length: 14 residues. The CDR3 spells CASSLALDSYGYTF. The complete variable domain, with remaining parts taken from reference TRBV5-1 and TRBJ1-2, reads KAGVTQTPRYLIKTRGQQVTLSCSPISGHRSVSWYQQTPGQGLQFLFEYFSETQRNKGNFPGRFSGRQFSNSRSEMNVSTLELGDSALYLCASSLALDSYGYTFGSGTRLTVV.

The chain employs TRBV20-1 and TRBJ2-3. The CDR3 length is 11 residues. Germline CDR1 DFQATT, CDR2 SNEGSKA (reference sequence). This CDR3 is CSADTRDTQYF.

The chain recombines TRBV3-1 with TRBJ2-1; TCRdb's D gene call, TRBD1, goes unchecked for lack of DNA. The CDR3 totals 16 residues. Germline V gene lookup returns CDR1 LGHDT and CDR2 YNNKEL (reference sequence). CDR3: CASSPTTATLNNEQFF.

The chain links TRBV2 to TRBJ1-5. The CDR3 length is 16 residues. Germline CDR1 and CDR2: SNHLY and FYNNEI. CDR3 region: CASGATDLYSNQPQHF.

The chain links TRBV5-1 to TRBJ2-3. The CDR3 runs 13 residues. The germline V gene encodes CDR1 SGHRS and CDR2 YFSETQ. CDR3 loop: CASSLRLSNTQYF.

The rearrangement links TRBV5-1 to TRBJ1-1. There are 19 residues in the CDR3. CDR1 is SGHRS, CDR2 YFSETQ, per germline. The CDR3 sequence: CASSLESPGTGYMNTEAFF.

The CDR3 loop reads CASSLGATGELFF. V and J are TRBV11-3 and TRBJ2-2. The CDR3 has 13 amino acids. Germline CDR1 reads SGHNT; CDR2 reads YENEEA.

This chain links TRBV5-1 with TRBJ2-7; TCRdb indicates TRBD2, and absent DNA this call remains unverified. Germline V CDR1 and CDR2: SGHRS, YFSETQ. This CDR3 is built from 14 residues. The CDR3 sequence is CASSRTSVSYEQYF.

The rearrangement uses TRBV5-1 and TRBJ2-7; absent DNA, TCRdb's TRBD1 call cannot be checked. The CDR3 totals 15 residues. Germline lookup yields CDR1 SGHRS and CDR2 YFSETQ. The CDR3 sequence: CASSPTGGNLYEQYF.

The chain uses TRBV5-6 and TRBJ2-5; TCRdb proposes TRBD2, but this gene call is untestable without DNA. The CDR3 runs 15 residues. Per germline, CDR1 SGHDT and CDR2 YYEEEE. The CDR3 sequence: CASSEAGVGRETQYF.

The chain carries TRBV10-3 and TRBJ2-2; TCRdb's D call, TRBD2, is unchecked because there is no DNA. The CDR3 spans 15 residues. Per the germline V gene, CDR1 is ENHRY and CDR2 is SYGVKD. This CDR3 is CAIEASGRGTGELFF.

The chain recombines TRBV9 with TRBJ1-2. Germline assignment: CDR1 SGDLS and CDR2 YYNGEE. The CDR3 has 14 amino acids. The CDR3 loop is CASSPSQNDYGYTF.

This chain links TRBV5-1 with TRBJ1-1; TCRdb's assignment of TRBD1 cannot be checked, as there is no DNA. The CDR3 contains 14 residues. The germline V gene has CDR1 SGHRS and CDR2 YFSETQ. The CDR3 reads CASSLGQGVGEAFF.